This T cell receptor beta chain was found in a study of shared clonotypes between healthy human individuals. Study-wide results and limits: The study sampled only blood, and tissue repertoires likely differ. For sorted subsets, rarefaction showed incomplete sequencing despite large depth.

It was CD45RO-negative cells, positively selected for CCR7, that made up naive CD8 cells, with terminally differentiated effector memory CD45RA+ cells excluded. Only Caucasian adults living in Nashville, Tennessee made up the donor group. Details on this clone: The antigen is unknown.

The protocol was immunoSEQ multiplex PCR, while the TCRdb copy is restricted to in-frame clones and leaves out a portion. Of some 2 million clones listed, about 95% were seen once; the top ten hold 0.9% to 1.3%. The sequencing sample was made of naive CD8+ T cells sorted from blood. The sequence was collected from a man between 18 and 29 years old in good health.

CDR3 nucleotide sequence: TGTGCCAGCAGACCGGGACAGGGCCCACCTGGGGGCTACACCTTC. As protein: CASRPGQGPPGGYTF. This chain links TRBV2 with TRBJ1-2; TRBD1 matches at 9 bases. The CDR3 is 15 amino acids. V shed 6 bases, J shed 8 bases, and the junction held 13 bases outside the gene matches. The germline V gene encodes CDR1 SNHLY and CDR2 FYNNEI.